The entry below gives a single T cell receptor beta chain sequence along with its context. Its antigen is not known. This CDR3 contains 15 residues. V was cut by 3 bases and J by 4 bases, with 15 bases left in between. Germline V CDR1 and CDR2: SEHNR, FQNEAQ (reference sequence). The sample is drawn from a study of PD-L1 blockade in urothelial cancer. Study overall: After treatment start, blood was analyzed at 3 weeks (second dose) and at 6 weeks. A median blood sample held approximately 150,000 T cells and approximately 80,000 unique TCRs. Study-level points and caveats: Below-median TCR clonality that was measured in pretreatment blood predicted better survival.

Indicated time point: pretreatment peripheral blood. Here immunoSEQ multiplex PCR was the method, and the copy in TCRdb shows in-frame clones only, minus some. The sample has about 38,000 clones; around four fifths are singletons. The rearrangement uses TRBV7-9 and TRBJ2-5; D is unresolved. This receptor was taken from an elderly man with urothelial cancer. The source material was PBMCs, sampled around atezolizumab (anti-PD-L1) treatment. DNA for the CDR3: TGTGCCAGCAGCTTTCGCCGGGTCTCTCCAGAGACCCAGTACTTC. Its protein is CASSFRRVSPETQYF.